This TCR beta chain emerged from a study of beta chain features in type 1 diabetes. Sorting with CD45RO/CCR7/CD25/CD127/CD95/CD27 yielded naive, central memory, regulatory and stem-like memory CD4+ cells. This CDR3 is built from 15 residues. Trimming cost V 3 bases and J 6 bases; bases outside gene matches: 6. Germline CDR1 reads MDHEN; CDR2 reads SYDVKM. The sample holds a few counts of this clone. Its antigen is still unknown. Study findings and constraints: In every one of the four CD4+ subsets, TCRB CDR3s were moderately but significantly shorter in Type 1 diabetes patients. For TCRB rearrangement, an influence of HLA type remained unresolved here. Individuals with type 1 diabetes displayed fewer insertions and more deletions at VDJ junctions.

The entirety of the isolated RNA underwent reverse transcription, so expressed TCRB transcripts were sequenced. The assay was immunoSEQ multiplex PCR, and TCRdb's table has in-frame clones only and misses some. The sample carries about 170,000 clones, about 8% recorded once. Sequencing input: central memory CD4+ T cells from blood. The V call is TRBV28, the J call TRBJ1-4; 8 bases are a match to TRBD1. The clonotype comes from a woman in her 40s with type 1 diabetes. CDR3 amino acids: CASSFQGAGDEKLFF. The DNA of the CDR3 is TGTGCCAGCAGTTTCCAGGGGGCGGGAGATGAAAAACTGTTTTTT. Full variable domain (rest looked up from reference TRBV28 and TRBJ1-4): DVKVTQSSRYLVKRTGEKVFLECVQDMDHENMFWYRQDPGLGLRLIYFSYDVKMKEKGDIPEGYSVSREKKERFSLILESASTNQTSMYLCASSFQGAGDEKLFFGSGTQLSVL.